A single sample gave rise to the 8 T cell receptor beta chains below, sequenced in a study of blood T cell repertoires in COVID-19. Some clones are missing from TCRdb's copy, which holds only in-frame ones; the method was immunoSEQ multiplex PCR. The table has about 54,000 clones, roughly 80% seen once; the top ten hold 5.5% to 6%. Sequenced sample: peripheral blood. The receptors were gathered from a human donor in a cohort sampled during active or convalescent COVID-19.

This sequence joins TRBV19 and TRBJ1-4; possibly TRBD1 for D (5 bases). The V gene lost 7 bases and the J gene lost 2 bases, with 17 bases spanning the gap. The CDR3 sequence is 16 residues long. Germline CDR1 LNHDA, CDR2 SQIVND (reference sequence). CDR3 DNA sequence: TGTGCCAGTACCTCAATTAGGGGTTGGACTAATGAAAAACTGTTTTTT. Protein product: CASTSIRGWTNEKLFF.

The chain has TRBV12-5 and TRBJ1-1; D unresolved. Germline-derived CDR1 and CDR2 are LGHNT and FRNRAP. This CDR3 is 13 amino acids long. V lost 4 bases and J lost 4, with 10 bases in between. CDR3 region: CASGSSGGTEAFF. The CDR3 DNA follows: TGTGCTAGTGGTTCCTCCGGCGGCACTGAAGCTTTCTTT.

The chain links TRBV5-4 to TRBJ2-3; D remains unclear. Germline CDR1 and CDR2: SGHNT and YYREEE (reference sequence). V was shortened by 1 base and J by 5 bases, with 14 bases between the two germline ends. The CDR3 consists of 15 residues. The CDR3 DNA reads TGTGCCAGCAGCTTGTCGGCCAGCCCGGGAGATACGCAGTATTTT. It specifies CASSLSASPGDTQYF.

The rearrangement uses TRBV4-2 and TRBJ2-7, with D possibly matching TRBD2 (7 bases). The CDR3 runs 16 residues. The V end lost 1 base, the J end lost 3 bases, and 16 bases lay between the germline ends. Germline V gives CDR1 LGHNA, CDR2 YNFKEQ. The CDR3, as DNA: TGTGCCAGCAGCCAAGGTGGAATAGGGGGGGGCTACGAGCAGTACTTC. Translating it yields CASSQGGIGGGYEQYF.

This rearrangement joins TRBV3-1 (or the pseudogene TRBV3-2) to TRBJ2-5, with 10 bases matching TRBD2. Germline values: CDR1 LGHDT, CDR2 YNNKEL (reference sequence). The CDR3 is 18 residues long. V lost 1 base to trimming and J lost 5 bases; unmatched junction nucleotides: 13. The DNA of the CDR3 is TGTGCCAGCAGCCAAGGCCAGGAAAAACTAGCGGGGCTCGAGACCCAGTACTTC. This sequence encodes CASSQGQEKLAGLETQYF.

V usage is TRBV7-6 and J usage is TRBJ2-7; 10 bases agree with TRBD1. V lost 0 bases and J lost 2; bases outside the gene matches: 7. There are 17 residues in the CDR3. Per the germline V gene, CDR1 is SGHVS and CDR2 is FNYEAQ. The CDR3 nucleotides are TGTGCCAGCAGCTTAGCTCCCACCGGGACAGGGGCCTACGAGCAGTACTTC. The encoded protein is CASSLAPTGTGAYEQYF. Variable domain in full (rest from reference TRBV7-6 and TRBJ2-7): GAGVSQSPRYKVTKRGQDVALRCDPISGHVSLYWYRQALGQGPEFLTYFNYEAQQDKSGLPNDRFSAERPEGSISTLTIQRTEQRDSAMYRCASSLAPTGTGAYEQYFGPGTRLTVT.

The chain is built from TRBV5-1 and TRBJ2-5; 12 bases match TRBD2. The V gene's germline CDR1 is SGHRS and CDR2 YFSETQ. The CDR3 contains 19 residues. The V and J ends lost 4 bases and 5 bases, in that order; junction bases with no gene match: 18. The CDR3 here is CASSANTGLAGPGGETQYF. CDR3 bases: TGCGCCAGCAGCGCAAATACTGGACTAGCGGGGCCGGGTGGGGAGACCCAGTACTTC.

The CDR3 loop reads CASKGDRAGTYEQYF. The CDR3 bases are TGTGCCAGTAAGGGGGACAGGGCTGGGACCTACGAGCAGTACTTC. The chain carries TRBV19 and TRBJ2-7; 9 bases align to TRBD1. Trimming at V came to 7 bases and at J to 2 bases, leaving 9 bases not matched to a gene. The CDR3 length is 15 residues. The V gene's germline CDR1 is LNHDA and CDR2 SQIVND (reference sequence).